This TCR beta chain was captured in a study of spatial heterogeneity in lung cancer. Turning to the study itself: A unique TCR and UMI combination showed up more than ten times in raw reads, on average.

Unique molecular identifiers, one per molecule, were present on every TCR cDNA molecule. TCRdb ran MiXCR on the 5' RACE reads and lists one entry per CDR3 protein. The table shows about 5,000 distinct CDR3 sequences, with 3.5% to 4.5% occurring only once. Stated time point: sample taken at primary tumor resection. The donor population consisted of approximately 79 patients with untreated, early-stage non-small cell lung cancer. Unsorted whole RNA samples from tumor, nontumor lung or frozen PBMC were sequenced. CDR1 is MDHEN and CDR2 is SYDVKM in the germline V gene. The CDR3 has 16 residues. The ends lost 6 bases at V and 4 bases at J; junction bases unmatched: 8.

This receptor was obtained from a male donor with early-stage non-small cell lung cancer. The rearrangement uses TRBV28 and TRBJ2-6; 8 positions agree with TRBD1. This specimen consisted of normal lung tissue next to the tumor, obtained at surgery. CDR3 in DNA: TGTGCCAGCAGCTCCCAGGGGGCTGAAGGGGCCAACGTCCTGACTTTC. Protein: CASSSQGAEGANVLTF.